This T cell receptor (beta chain) stems from a study of blood T cell repertoires in COVID-19. The repertoire was sequenced with immunoSEQ multiplex PCR; TCRdb's copy has only in-frame clones and lacks some. The table includes 260,000 or so clones, around 83% detected once. From germline, CDR1 is MNHEY and CDR2 SMNVEV (reference sequence). The CDR3 covers 12 residues. V dropped 4 bases and J dropped 15 bases, with 16 bases sitting between them. Sequenced input: peripheral blood. The rearrangement links TRBV27 to TRBJ2-1; D is ambiguous. The sequence was obtained from an elderly man with acute or convalescent COVID-19. DNA of the CDR3: TGTGCCAGCAGTTCACTCTCTTTGCTCACGTTCTTC. Translation gives CASSSLSLLTFF.